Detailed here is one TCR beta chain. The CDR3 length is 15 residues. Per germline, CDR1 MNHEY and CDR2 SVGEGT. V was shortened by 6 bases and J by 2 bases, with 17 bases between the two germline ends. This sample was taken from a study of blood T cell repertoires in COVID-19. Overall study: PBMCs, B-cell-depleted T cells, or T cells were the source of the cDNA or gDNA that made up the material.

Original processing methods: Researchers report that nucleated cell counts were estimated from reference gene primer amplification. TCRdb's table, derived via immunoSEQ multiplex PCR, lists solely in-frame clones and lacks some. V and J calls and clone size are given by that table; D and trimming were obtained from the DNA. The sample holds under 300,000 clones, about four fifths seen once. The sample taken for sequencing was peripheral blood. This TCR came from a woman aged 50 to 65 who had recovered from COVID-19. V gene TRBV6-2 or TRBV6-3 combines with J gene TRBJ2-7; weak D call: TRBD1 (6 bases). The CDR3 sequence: CASSRPPGTTYEQYF. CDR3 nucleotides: TGTGCCAGCAGCCGCCCTCCCGGGACAACCTACGAGCAGTACTTC.